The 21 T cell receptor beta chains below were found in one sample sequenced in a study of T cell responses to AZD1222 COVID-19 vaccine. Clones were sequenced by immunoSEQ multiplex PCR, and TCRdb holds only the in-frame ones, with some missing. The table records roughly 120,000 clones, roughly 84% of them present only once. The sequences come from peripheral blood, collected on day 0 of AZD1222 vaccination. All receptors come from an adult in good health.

CDR3 loop: CASSLTGVNTEAFF. Written as DNA, the CDR3 is TGTGCCAGCAGCCTGACAGGGGTTAACACTGAAGCTTTCTTT. This chain joins TRBV7-2 and TRBJ1-1; 8 bases agree with TRBD1. This CDR3 is built from 14 residues. J was trimmed by 2 bases and V by 5 bases; bases with no gene match: 4. Germline V gene lookup returns CDR1 SGHTA and CDR2 FQGNSA.

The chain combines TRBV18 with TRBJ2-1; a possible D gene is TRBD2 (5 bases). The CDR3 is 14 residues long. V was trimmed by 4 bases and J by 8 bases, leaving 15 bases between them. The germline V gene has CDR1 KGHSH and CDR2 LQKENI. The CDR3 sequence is CASSRPPGEHEQFF. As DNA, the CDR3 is TGTGCCAGCTCACGACCCCCCGGGGAACATGAGCAGTTCTTC. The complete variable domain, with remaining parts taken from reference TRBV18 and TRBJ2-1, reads NAGVMQNPRHLVRRRGQEARLRCSPMKGHSHVYWYRQLPEEGLKFMVYLQKENIIDESGMPKERFSAEFPKEGPSILRIQQVVRGDSAAYFCASSRPPGEHEQFFGPGTRLTVL.

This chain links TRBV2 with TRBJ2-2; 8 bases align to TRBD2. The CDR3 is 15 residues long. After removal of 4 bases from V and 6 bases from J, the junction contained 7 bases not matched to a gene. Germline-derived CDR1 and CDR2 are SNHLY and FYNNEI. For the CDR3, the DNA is TGTGCCAGCAGTGTACGGGGGGGACCCCCCGGGGAGCTGTTTTTT. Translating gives CASSVRGGPPGELFF.

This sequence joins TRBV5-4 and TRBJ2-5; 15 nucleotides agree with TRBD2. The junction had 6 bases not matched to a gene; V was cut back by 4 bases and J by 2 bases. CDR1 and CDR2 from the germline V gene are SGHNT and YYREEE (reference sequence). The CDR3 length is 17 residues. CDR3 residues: CASSGGLAGGRQETQYF. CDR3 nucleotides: TGTGCCAGCAGCGGCGGACTAGCGGGGGGGCGTCAAGAGACCCAGTACTTC.

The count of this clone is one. The CDR3 DNA follows: TGTGCCAGCAACAGCCCAAATTCACCCCTCCACTTT. This translates into CASNSPNSPLHF. The rearrangement joins TRBV6-5 to TRBJ1-6, with unresolved D. The V end lost 7 bases, the J end lost 7 bases, and 8 bases lay between the germline ends. The CDR3 is made up of 12 amino acids. The germline V gene encodes CDR1 MNHEY and CDR2 SVGAGI.

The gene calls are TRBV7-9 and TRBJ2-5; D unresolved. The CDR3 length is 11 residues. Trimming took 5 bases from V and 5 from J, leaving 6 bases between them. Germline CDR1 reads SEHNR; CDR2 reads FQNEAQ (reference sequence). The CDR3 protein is CASSPPETQYF. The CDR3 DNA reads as TGTGCCAGCAGCCCGCCGGAGACCCAGTACTTC.

The CDR3 DNA sequence: TGCGCCAGCAGTGAACGACGGGACACCGGGGAGCTGTTTTTT. It translates to CASSERRDTGELFF. The gene calls are TRBV10-2 and TRBJ2-2; D gene ambiguous. This CDR3 comprises 14 residues. Trimming took off 3 bases at V and 3 bases at J, with 8 bases between the two ends. Germline loops: CDR1 WSHSY, CDR2 SAAADI.

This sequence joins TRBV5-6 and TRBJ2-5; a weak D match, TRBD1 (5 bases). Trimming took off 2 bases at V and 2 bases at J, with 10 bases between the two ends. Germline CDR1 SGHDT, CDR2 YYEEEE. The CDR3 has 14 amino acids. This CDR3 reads CASSLYRRQETQYF. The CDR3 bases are TGTGCCAGCAGCTTATACAGGAGACAAGAGACCCAGTACTTC.

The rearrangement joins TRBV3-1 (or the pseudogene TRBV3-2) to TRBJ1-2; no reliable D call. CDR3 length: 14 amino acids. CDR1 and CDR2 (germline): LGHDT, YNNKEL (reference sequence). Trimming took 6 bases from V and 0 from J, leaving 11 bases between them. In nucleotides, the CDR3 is TGTGCCAGCAGACCTAGGGCTTCTAACTATGGCTACACCTTC. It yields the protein CASRPRASNYGYTF.

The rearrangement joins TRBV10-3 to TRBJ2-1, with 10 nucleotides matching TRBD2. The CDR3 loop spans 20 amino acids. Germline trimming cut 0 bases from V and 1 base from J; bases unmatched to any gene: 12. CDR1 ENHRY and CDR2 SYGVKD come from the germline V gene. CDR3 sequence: CAISESTASGGRLSYNEQFF. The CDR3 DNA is TGTGCCATCAGTGAGTCGACGGCTAGCGGGGGCCGCCTTTCCTACAATGAGCAGTTCTTC.

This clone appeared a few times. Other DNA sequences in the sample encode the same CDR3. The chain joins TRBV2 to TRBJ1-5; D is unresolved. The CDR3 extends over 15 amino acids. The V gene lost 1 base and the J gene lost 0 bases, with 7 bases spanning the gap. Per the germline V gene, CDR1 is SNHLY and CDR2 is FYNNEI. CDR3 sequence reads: CASSEGGYSNQPQHF. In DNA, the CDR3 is TGTGCCAGCAGTGAAGGAGGTTATAGCAATCAGCCCCAGCATTTT.

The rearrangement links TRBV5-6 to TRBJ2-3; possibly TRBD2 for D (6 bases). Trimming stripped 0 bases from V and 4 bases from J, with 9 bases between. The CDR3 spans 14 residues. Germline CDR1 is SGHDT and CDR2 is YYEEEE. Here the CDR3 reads CASSLAAGSDTQYF. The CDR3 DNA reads TGTGCCAGCAGCTTGGCCGCGGGATCAGATACGCAGTATTTT.

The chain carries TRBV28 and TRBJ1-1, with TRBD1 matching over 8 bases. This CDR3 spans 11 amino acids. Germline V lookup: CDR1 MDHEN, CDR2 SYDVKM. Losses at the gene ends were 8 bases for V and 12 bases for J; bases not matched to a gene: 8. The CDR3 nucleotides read TGTGCCAGCCAGGGACAGGAATTGTCTTTCTTT. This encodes CASQGQELSFF.

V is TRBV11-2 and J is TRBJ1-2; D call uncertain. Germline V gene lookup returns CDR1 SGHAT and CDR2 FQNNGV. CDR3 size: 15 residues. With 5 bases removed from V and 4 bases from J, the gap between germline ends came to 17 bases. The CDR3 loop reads CASSPLERSSYGYTF. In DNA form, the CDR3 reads TGTGCCAGCAGCCCACTGGAGCGCTCGAGCTATGGCTACACCTTC.

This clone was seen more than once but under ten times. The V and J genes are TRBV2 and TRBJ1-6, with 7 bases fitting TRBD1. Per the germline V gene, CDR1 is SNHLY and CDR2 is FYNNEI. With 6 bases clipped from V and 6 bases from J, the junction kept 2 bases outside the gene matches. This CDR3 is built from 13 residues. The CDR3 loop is CASSGTVNSPLHF. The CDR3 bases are TGTGCCAGCAGCGGGACAGTTAATTCACCCCTCCACTTT.

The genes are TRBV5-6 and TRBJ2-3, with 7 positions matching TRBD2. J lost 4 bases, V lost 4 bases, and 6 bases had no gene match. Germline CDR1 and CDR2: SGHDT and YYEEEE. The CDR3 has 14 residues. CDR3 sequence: CASSTRAGADTQYF. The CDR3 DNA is TGTGCCAGCAGCACTAGGGCGGGAGCAGATACGCAGTATTTT.

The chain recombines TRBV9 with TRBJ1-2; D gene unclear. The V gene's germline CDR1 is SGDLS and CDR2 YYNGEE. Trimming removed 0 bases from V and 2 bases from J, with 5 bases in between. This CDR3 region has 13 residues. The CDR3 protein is CASSVGRNYGYTF. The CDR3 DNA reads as TGTGCCAGCAGCGTAGGTCGCAACTATGGCTACACCTTC.

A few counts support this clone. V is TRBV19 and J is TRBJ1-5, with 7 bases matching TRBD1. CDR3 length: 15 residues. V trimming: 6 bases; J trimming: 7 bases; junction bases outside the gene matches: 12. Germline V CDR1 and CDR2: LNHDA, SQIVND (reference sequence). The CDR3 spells CASSPLYQGGQPQHF. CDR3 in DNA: TGTGCCAGTAGCCCCCTCTACCAGGGGGGACAGCCCCAGCATTTT.

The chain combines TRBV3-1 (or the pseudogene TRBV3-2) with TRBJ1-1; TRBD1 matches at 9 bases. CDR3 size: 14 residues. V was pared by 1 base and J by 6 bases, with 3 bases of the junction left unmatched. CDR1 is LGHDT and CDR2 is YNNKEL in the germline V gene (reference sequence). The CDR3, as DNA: TGTGCCAGCAGCCAAGCCGGACAGGGGTCTGAAGCTTTCTTT. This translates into CASSQAGQGSEAFF.

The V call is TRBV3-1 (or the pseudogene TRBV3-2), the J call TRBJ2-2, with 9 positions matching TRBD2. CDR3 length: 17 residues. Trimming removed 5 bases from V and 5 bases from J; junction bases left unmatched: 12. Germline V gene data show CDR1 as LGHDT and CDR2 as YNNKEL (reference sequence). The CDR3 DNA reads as TGTGCCAGCAGCGAAGGGACATTAGCGGGGGTTACCGGGGAGCTGTTTTTT. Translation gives CASSEGTLAGVTGELFF.

CDR3 protein: CSVRGEKLFF. The CDR3 DNA reads as TGCAGCGTGAGGGGGGAAAAACTGTTTTTT. The chain combines TRBV29-1 with TRBJ1-4, with D tentatively TRBD1 (6 bases). CDR3 size: 10 residues. Trimming cost V 6 bases and J 8 bases, with 7 bases left between them. In germline, CDR1 is SQVTM, CDR2 ANQGSEA.